The present TCR beta chain was sequenced within a study of cytomegalovirus exposure and HLA in healthy donors. The table lists this clone with a few counts. The PCR was carried out with 60 Vbeta primers and 13 Jbeta primers. The assay was immunoSEQ multiplex PCR, and TCRdb's table has in-frame clones only and misses some. The sample contains more than 150,000 clones, around 82% of which appear only once. The CDR3 runs 15 residues. CDR1 is SGHKS and CDR2 is YYEKEE in the germline V gene (reference sequence). The V end was cut by 0 bases, the J end by 8 bases, with 17 bases between. The clonotype was recovered from a woman aged 25-40 years in good health and CMV-seropositive. The sequencing input was PBMCs. The genes are TRBV5-5 and TRBJ1-2, with D unresolved. CDR3 DNA: TGTGCCAGCAGCTTGGGCGCCGTGCGGTTCGGAGGCTACACCTTC. Its protein is CASSLGAVRFGGYTF. The full variable domain, rest sourced from reference TRBV5-5 and TRBJ1-2, is DAGVTQSPTHLIKTRGQQVTLRCSPISGHKSVSWYQQVLGQGPQFIFQYYEKEERGRGNFPDRFSARQFPNYSSELNVNALLLGDSALYLCASSLGAVRFGGYTFGSGTRLTVV.